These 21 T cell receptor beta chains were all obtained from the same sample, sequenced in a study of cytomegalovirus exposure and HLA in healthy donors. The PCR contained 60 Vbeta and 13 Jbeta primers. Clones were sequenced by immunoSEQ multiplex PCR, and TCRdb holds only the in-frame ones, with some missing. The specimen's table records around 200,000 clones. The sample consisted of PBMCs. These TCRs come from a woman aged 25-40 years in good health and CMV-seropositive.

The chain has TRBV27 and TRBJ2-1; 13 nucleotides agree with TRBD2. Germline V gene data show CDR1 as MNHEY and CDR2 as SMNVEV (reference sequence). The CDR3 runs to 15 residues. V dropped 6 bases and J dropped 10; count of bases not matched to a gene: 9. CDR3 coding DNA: TGTGCCAGCAGGACACTAGCGGGAGGGCCGGGGGAGCAGTTCTTC. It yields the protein CASRTLAGGPGEQFF.

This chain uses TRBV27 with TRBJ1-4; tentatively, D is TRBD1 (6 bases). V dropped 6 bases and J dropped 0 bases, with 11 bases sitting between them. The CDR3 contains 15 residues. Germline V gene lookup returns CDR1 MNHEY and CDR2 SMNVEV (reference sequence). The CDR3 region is CASSPDRTTNEKLFF. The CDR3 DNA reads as TGTGCCAGCAGCCCGGACAGAACAACTAATGAAAAACTGTTTTTT. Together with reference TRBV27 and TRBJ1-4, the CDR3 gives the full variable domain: EAQVTQNPRYLITVTGKKLTVTCSQNMNHEYMSWYRQDPGLGLRQIYYSMNVEVTDKGDVPEGYKVSRKEKRNFPLILESPSPNQTSLYFCASSPDRTTNEKLFFGSGTQLSVL.

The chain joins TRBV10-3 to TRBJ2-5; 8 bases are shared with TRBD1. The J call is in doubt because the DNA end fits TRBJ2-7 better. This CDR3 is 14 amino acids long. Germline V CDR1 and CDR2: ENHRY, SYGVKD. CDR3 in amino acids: CAISYGQGVNEQYF. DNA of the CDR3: TGTGCCATCAGTTATGGACAGGGTGTGAACGAGCAGTACTTC.

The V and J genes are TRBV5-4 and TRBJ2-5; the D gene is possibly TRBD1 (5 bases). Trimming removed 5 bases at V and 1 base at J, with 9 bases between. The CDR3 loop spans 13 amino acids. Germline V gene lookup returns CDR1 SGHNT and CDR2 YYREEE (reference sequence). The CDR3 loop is CASSLDSQETQYF. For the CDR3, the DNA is TGTGCCAGCAGTTTAGACAGCCAAGAGACCCAGTACTTC.

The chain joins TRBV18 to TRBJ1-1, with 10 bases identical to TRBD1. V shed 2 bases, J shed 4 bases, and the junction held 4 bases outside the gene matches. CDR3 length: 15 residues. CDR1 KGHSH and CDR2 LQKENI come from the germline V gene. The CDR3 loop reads CASSPGDRGVTEAFF. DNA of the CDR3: TGTGCCAGCTCACCAGGGGACAGGGGAGTCACTGAAGCTTTCTTT. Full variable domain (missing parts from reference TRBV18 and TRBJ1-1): NAGVMQNPRHLVRRRGQEARLRCSPMKGHSHVYWYRQLPEEGLKFMVYLQKENIIDESGMPKERFSAEFPKEGPSILRIQQVVRGDSAAYFCASSPGDRGVTEAFFGQGTRLTVV.

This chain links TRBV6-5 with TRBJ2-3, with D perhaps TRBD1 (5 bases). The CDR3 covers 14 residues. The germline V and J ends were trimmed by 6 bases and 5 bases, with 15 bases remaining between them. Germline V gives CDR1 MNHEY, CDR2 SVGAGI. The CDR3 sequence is CASRKGLNIDTQYF. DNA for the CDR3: TGTGCCAGCAGGAAGGGGCTCAATATAGATACGCAGTATTTT.

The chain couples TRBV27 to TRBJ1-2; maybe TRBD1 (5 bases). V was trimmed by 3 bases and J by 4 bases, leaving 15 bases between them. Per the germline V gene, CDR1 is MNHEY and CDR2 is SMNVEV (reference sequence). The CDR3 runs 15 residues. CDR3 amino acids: CASSFGPGGVYGYTF. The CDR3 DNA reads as TGTGCCAGCAGTTTTGGCCCCGGGGGAGTCTATGGCTACACCTTC.

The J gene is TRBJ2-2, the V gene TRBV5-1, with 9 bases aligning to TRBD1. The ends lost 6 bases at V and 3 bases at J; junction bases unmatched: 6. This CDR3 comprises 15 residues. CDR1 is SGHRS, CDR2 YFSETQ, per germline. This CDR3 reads CASNTGGSDTGELFF. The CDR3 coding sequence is TGCGCCAGCAACACAGGGGGCTCGGACACCGGGGAGCTGTTTTTT.

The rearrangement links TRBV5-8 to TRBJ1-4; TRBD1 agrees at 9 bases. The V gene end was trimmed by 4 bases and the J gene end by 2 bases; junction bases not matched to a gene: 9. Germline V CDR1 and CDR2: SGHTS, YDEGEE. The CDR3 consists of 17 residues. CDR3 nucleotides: TGTGCCAGCAGCCGTCGAACAGGGGGCTTGACTAATGAAAAACTGTTTTTT. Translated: CASSRRTGGLTNEKLFF.

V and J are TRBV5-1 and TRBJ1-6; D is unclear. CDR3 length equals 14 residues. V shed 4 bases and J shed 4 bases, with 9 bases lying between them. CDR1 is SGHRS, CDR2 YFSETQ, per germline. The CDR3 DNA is TGCGCCAGCAGCCTGCGGGCTTATAATTCACCCCTCCACTTT. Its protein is CASSLRAYNSPLHF.

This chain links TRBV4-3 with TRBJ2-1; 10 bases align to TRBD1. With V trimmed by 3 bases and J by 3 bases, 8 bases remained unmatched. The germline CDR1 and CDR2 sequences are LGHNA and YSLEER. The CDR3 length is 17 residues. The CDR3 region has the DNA TGCGCCAGCAGCCAGACCCTGGGACAGGGGTTCTACAATGAGCAGTTCTTC. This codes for CASSQTLGQGFYNEQFF.

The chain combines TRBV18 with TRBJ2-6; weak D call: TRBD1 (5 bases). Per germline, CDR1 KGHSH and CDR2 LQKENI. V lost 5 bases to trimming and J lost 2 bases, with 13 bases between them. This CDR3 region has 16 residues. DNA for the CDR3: TGTGCCAGCTCATCTGGGGCCTTCACTGGGGCCAACGTCCTGACTTTC. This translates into CASSSGAFTGANVLTF.

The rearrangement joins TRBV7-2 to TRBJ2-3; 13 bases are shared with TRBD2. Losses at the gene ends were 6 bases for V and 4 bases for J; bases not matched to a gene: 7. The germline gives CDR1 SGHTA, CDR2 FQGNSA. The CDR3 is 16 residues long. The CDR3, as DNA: TGTGCCAGCAGATTGACTAGCGGGAGGTCAGCAGATACGCAGTATTTT. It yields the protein CASRLTSGRSADTQYF.

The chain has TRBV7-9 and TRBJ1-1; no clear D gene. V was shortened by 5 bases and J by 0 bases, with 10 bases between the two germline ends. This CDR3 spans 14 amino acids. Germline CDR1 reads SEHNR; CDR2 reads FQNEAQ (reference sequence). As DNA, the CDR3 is TGTGCCAGCAGCCAAGGTGGAGTGAACACTGAAGCTTTCTTT. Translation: CASSQGGVNTEAFF.

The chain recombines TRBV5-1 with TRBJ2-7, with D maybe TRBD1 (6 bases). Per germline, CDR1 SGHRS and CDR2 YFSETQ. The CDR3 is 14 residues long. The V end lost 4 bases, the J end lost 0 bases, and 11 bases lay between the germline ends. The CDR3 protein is CASSKDRPSYEQYF. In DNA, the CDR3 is TGCGCCAGCAGCAAGGACAGACCCTCCTACGAGCAGTACTTC.

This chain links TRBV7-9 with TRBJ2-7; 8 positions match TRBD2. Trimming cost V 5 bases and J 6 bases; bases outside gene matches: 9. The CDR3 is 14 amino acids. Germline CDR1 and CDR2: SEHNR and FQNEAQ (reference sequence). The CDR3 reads CASSPAVRGGEQYF. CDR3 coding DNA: TGTGCCAGCAGCCCAGCGGTTCGGGGGGGCGAGCAGTACTTC.

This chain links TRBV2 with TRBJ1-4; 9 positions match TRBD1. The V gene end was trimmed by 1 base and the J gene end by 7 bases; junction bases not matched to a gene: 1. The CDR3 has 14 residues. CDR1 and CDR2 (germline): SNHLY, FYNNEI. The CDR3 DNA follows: TGTGCCAGCAGTGAAGGGACAGGGGCTGAAAAACTGTTTTTT. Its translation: CASSEGTGAEKLFF.

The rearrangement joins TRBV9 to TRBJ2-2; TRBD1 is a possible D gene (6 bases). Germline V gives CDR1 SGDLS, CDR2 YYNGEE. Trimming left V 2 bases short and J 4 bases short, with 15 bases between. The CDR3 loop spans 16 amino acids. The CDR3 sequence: CASSVKAGAPTGELFF. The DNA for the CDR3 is TGTGCCAGCAGCGTTAAAGCAGGGGCACCCACCGGGGAGCTGTTTTTT. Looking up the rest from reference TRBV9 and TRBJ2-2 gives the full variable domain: DSGVTQTPKHLITATGQRVTLRCSPRSGDLSVYWYQQSLDQGLQFLIQYYNGEERAKGNILERFSAQQFPDLHSELNLSSLELGDSALYFCASSVKAGAPTGELFFGEGSRLTVL.

CDR3 sequence reads: CASSPQGDTQYF. Here the CDR3 DNA reads TGCGCCAGCAGCCCCCAGGGGGATACGCAGTATTTT. The chain carries TRBV5-1 and TRBJ2-3, with a weak D call TRBD1 (6 bases). V dropped 4 bases and J dropped 6 bases, with 9 bases sitting between them. The CDR3 length is 12 residues. The germline V gene has CDR1 SGHRS and CDR2 YFSETQ.

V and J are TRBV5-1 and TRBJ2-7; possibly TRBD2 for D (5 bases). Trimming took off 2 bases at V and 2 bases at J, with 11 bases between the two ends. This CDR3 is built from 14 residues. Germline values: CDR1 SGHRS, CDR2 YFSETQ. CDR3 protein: CASSLYAGPYEQYF. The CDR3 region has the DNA TGCGCCAGCAGCTTATATGCGGGCCCCTACGAGCAGTACTTC.

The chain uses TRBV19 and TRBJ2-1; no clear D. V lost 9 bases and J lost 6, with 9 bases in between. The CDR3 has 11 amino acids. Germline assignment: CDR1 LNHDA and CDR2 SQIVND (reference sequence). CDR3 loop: CASRLVNEQFF. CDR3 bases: TGTGCCAGCCGACTTGTCAATGAGCAGTTCTTC. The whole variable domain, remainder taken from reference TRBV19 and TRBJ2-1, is DGGITQSPKYLFRKEGQNVTLSCEQNLNHDAMYWYRQDPGQGLRLIYYSQIVNDFQKGDIAEGYSVSREKKESFPLTVTSAQKNPTAFYLCASRLVNEQFFGPGTRLTVL.